This T cell receptor (beta chain) was recovered during a study of cytomegalovirus exposure and HLA in healthy donors. In the study overall: The roughly 120 validation repertoires, a later analysis reported, used the same platform as the approximately 650 first-cohort repertoires.

Some clones are missing from TCRdb's copy, which holds only in-frame ones; the method was immunoSEQ multiplex PCR. The table records about 79,000 clones, 93% of them present only once. Points from the study as a whole: Listed as cytomegalovirus-associated were 150 or so TCR beta chains. Specificity for CMV antigens was confirmed in vitro for a few of the CMV-associated chains. Most TCR sequences were uncommon, yet certain public TCRs appeared in many donors.

In its sample, this clone was seen a few times. Its antigen is undetermined. Germline-derived CDR1 and CDR2 are SGHRS and YFSETQ. The CDR3 totals 15 residues. Trimming removed 0 bases from V and 2 bases from J, with 10 bases in between. The V call is TRBV5-1, the J call TRBJ2-3; D remains unclear. The sequenced sample was PBMCs. The TCR comes from a woman under 40 in good health and CMV-seronegative. This CDR3 is CASSLAGVITDTQYF. The CDR3 nucleotides are TGCGCCAGCAGCTTGGCTGGAGTTATCACAGATACGCAGTATTTT.